Listed here is a single T cell receptor (beta chain). Antigen: not known. This record comes from a study of shared clonotypes between healthy human individuals. General study findings and limits: Sequencing depth was predicted to influence how clonotypes are shared among donors. Researchers sampled only blood; tissue repertoires likely differ. Relative to clonotypes present in all four donors, those not shared had lower generation probabilities.

This CDR3 is 15 amino acids long. CDR1 LNHDA and CDR2 SQIVND come from the germline V gene (reference sequence). V gave up 4 bases and J gave up 5 bases, with 17 bases separating them. Authors' analysis steps: From ImmunoSEQ came sequences covering only the junction and carrying no quality scores, so filtering differed. The method was immunoSEQ multiplex PCR; TCRdb's version includes in-frame clones alone and lacks a portion of them. For V, J and clone size, that table is used; D and trimming come from the DNA. The table has millions of clones, roughly 96% seen once; the top ten hold approximately 0.13%.

The V and J genes are TRBV19 and TRBJ1-1; D is ambiguous. This sequence was found in a man aged 18 to 30 in good health. The sample consisted of naive CD4+ T cells sorted from blood. Specified subset: CD45RA+ positively selected. The chain's CDR3 is CASSNLTRLLTEAFF. The CDR3 nucleotides read TGTGCCAGTAGTAACCTGACAAGGCTCCTGACTGAAGCTTTCTTT. Based on the CDR3 plus reference TRBV19 and TRBJ1-1, the full variable domain is DGGITQSPKYLFRKEGQNVTLSCEQNLNHDAMYWYRQDPGQGLRLIYYSQIVNDFQKGDIAEGYSVSREKKESFPLTVTSAQKNPTAFYLCASSNLTRLLTEAFFGQGTRLTVV.